One and the same sample provided the 6 T cell receptor beta chains below, sequenced in a study of cytomegalovirus exposure and HLA in healthy donors. Primers: 60 Vbeta forward and 13 Jbeta reverse. TCRdb's table, derived via immunoSEQ multiplex PCR, lists solely in-frame clones and lacks some. The sample yields 150,000 to 200,000 clones, approximately 70% seen once. Sequences were obtained from PBMCs. Receptor source: a woman aged 25 to 39 in good health and CMV-seronegative.

The genes are TRBV28 and TRBJ2-7, with 12 nucleotides matching TRBD2. J was trimmed by 2 bases and V by 5 bases; bases with no gene match: 4. The V gene's germline CDR1 is MDHEN and CDR2 SYDVKM. This CDR3 contains 15 residues. The CDR3 DNA follows: TGTGCCAGCAGTCCGACTAGCGGGAGAACCTACGAGCAGTACTTC. Its protein product is CASSPTSGRTYEQYF.

V gene TRBV7-9 combines with J gene TRBJ2-1; the D gene is possibly TRBD1 (6 bases). The CDR3 is 16 residues long. CDR1 and CDR2 from the germline V gene are SEHNR and FQNEAQ (reference sequence). Trimming removed 1 base from V and 9 bases from J, with 19 bases in between. This CDR3 reads CASSLVASTRGGEQFF. Here the CDR3 DNA reads TGTGCCAGCAGCTTAGTCGCTAGCACCCGAGGGGGTGAGCAGTTCTTC.

The chain carries TRBV19 and TRBJ1-2; possible D gene TRBD1, 6 bases. Trimming removed 6 bases at V and 2 bases at J, with 13 bases between. CDR1 LNHDA and CDR2 SQIVND come from the germline V gene (reference sequence). This CDR3 is built from 14 residues. The CDR3 DNA is TGTGCCAGTAGCCCACAGGGCAGGAACTATGGCTACACCTTC. Protein sequence: CASSPQGRNYGYTF.

In its sample, this clone was seen a few times. Other nucleotide sequences in the sample specify the same CDR3. The rearrangement uses TRBV4-1 and TRBJ2-3, with TRBD2 matching 9 bases. The CDR3 is 16 residues long. Germline V lookup: CDR1 MGHRA, CDR2 YSYEKL. Unmatched junction bases numbered 2, after V lost 0 bases and J lost 1 base. CDR3 bases: TGCGCCAGCAGCCAAGATGCTAGCGGGGGCACAGATACGCAGTATTTT. It specifies CASSQDASGGTDTQYF.

This chain uses TRBV19 with TRBJ1-5; TRBD1 matches at 9 bases. Germline V gene lookup returns CDR1 LNHDA and CDR2 SQIVND (reference sequence). V was clipped by 5 bases and J by 0 bases; unmatched bases: 14. The CDR3 spans 19 residues. The CDR3 nucleotides read TGTGCCAGTAGTGGCTTCCGGGACAGGGTTGCTGGTAGCAATCAGCCCCAGCATTTT. Encoded protein: CASSGFRDRVAGSNQPQHF.

V usage is TRBV6-6 and J usage is TRBJ1-1, with a possible D match to TRBD1 (6 bases). In germline, CDR1 is MNHNY, CDR2 SVGAGI (reference sequence). The CDR3 loop spans 15 amino acids. Deletions cut 4 bases from V and 7 bases from J, with 19 bases between. The DNA of the CDR3 is TGTGCCAGCAGTTCCTCTGGGGGCGCCTTCGTTGAAGCTTTCTTT. Protein product: CASSSSGGAFVEAFF.